The next 14 T cell receptor beta chains were all read from a single sample in a study of cytomegalovirus exposure and HLA in healthy donors. This table comes from immunoSEQ multiplex PCR, and its TCRdb copy is limited to in-frame clones, with some not included. The repertoire holds some 150,000 clones, 91% seen once, with 0.6% to 0.8% in the top ten. Sample: PBMCs. The receptor source for this set is a man between 18 and 29 years old in good health and CMV-seronegative.

On this clone: The junction departs from the called germline gene at one end, perhaps through a read error. This chain links TRBV6-5 with TRBJ1-3; D is unresolved. This CDR3 has 13 amino acids. Germline loops: CDR1 MNHEY, CDR2 SVGAGI. The CDR3 loop is CASSTDSRNTIYF. CDR3 in DNA: TGTGCCAGCAGTACGGACTCTAGAAACACCATATATTTT.

The rearrangement uses TRBV19 and TRBJ1-4, with 7 bases matching TRBD1. This CDR3 contains 12 residues. The V gene's germline CDR1 is LNHDA and CDR2 SQIVND (reference sequence). V trimming: 6 bases; J trimming: 5 bases; junction bases outside the gene matches: 0. CDR3: CASRTGNEKLFF. The CDR3 DNA is TGTGCCAGTAGGACAGGGAATGAAAAACTGTTTTTT.

This clone appeared a single time. V is TRBV6-5 and J is TRBJ1-1; 7 bases line up with TRBD1. The V and J ends lost 2 bases and 6 bases, in that order; junction bases with no gene match: 9. The CDR3 has 15 residues. Germline CDR1 reads MNHEY; CDR2 reads SVGAGI. The DNA of the CDR3 is TGTGCCAGCAGTTACCGCGAGATGACAGGGCCTGAAGCTTTCTTT. Translating it yields CASSYREMTGPEAFF.

The chain employs TRBV9 and TRBJ2-2; D gene ambiguous. V lost 0 bases to trimming and J lost 2 bases, with 5 bases between them. Germline-derived CDR1 and CDR2 are SGDLS and YYNGEE. The CDR3 is made up of 14 amino acids. Written as DNA, the CDR3 is TGTGCCAGCAGCGTAGCGGTTAACACCGGGGAGCTGTTTTTT. Residues: CASSVAVNTGELFF.

This rearrangement joins TRBV5-6 to TRBJ2-5; tentatively, D is TRBD2 (5 bases). Germline V CDR1 and CDR2: SGHDT, YYEEEE. V dropped 0 bases and J dropped 5 bases, with 8 bases sitting between them. CDR3 length equals 13 residues. Here the CDR3 reads CASSLASMETQYF. CDR3 bases: TGTGCCAGCAGCTTGGCTAGCATGGAGACCCAGTACTTC. Based on the CDR3 plus reference TRBV5-6 and TRBJ2-5, the full variable domain is DAGVTQSPTHLIKTRGQQVTLRCSPKSGHDTVSWYQQALGQGPQFIFQYYEEEERQRGNFPDRFSGHQFPNYSSELNVNALLLGDSALYLCASSLASMETQYFGPGTRLLVL.

V and J are TRBV7-8 and TRBJ2-7, with D perhaps TRBD1 (5 bases). V was pared by 1 base and J by 4 bases, with 11 bases between. This CDR3 comprises 14 residues. Germline values: CDR1 SGHVS, CDR2 FQNEAQ. The CDR3 loop is CASSLEVGAYEQYV. For the CDR3, the DNA is TGTGCCAGCAGCTTAGAGGTAGGGGCTTACGAGCAGTACGTC.

The V gene is TRBV9, the J gene TRBJ1-2; 9 positions agree with TRBD1. This CDR3 comprises 15 residues. V was pared by 6 bases and J by 1 base, with 7 bases of the junction left unmatched. CDR1 and CDR2 from the germline V gene are SGDLS and YYNGEE. CDR3 residues: CASTGQGRINYGYTF. The CDR3 DNA reads TGTGCCAGCACCGGACAGGGGAGAATTAACTATGGCTACACCTTC.

This rearrangement joins TRBV27 to TRBJ2-1, with 11 bases fitting TRBD2. J was trimmed by 7 bases and V by 7 bases; bases with no gene match: 9. The CDR3 contains 15 residues. In germline, CDR1 is MNHEY, CDR2 SMNVEV (reference sequence). The CDR3 loop is CASTKTSGSVNEQFF. The CDR3 DNA is TGTGCCAGCACCAAAACTAGCGGGAGCGTGAATGAGCAGTTCTTC.

The rearrangement uses TRBV5-1 and TRBJ1-1; unclear D gene. The V and J ends lost 5 bases and 0 bases respectively, with 11 bases between them. Per the germline V gene, CDR1 is SGHRS and CDR2 is YFSETQ. The CDR3 extends over 14 amino acids. CDR3 amino acids: CASSSSVMNTEAFF. The DNA of the CDR3 is TGCGCCAGCAGTAGTTCTGTTATGAACACTGAAGCTTTCTTT.

By sample share, this clone is medium-sized (0.01 to 0.1%). The chain links TRBV11-2 to TRBJ2-7; 11 bases align to TRBD2. Germline loops: CDR1 SGHAT, CDR2 FQNNGV. CDR3 length: 16 residues. After removal of 5 bases from V and 3 bases from J, the junction contained 9 bases not matched to a gene. The CDR3 DNA sequence: TGTGCCAGCAGCAAGCCTGGGACTAGCGGTTTCTACGAGCAGTACTTC. Its protein is CASSKPGTSGFYEQYF.

The V and J genes are TRBV27 and TRBJ2-7; 9 bases agree with TRBD1. Per germline, CDR1 MNHEY and CDR2 SMNVEV (reference sequence). V was clipped by 2 bases and J by 5 bases; unmatched bases: 4. The CDR3 runs 14 residues. The CDR3 sequence is CASSLLGQGNEQYF. The CDR3 DNA sequence: TGTGCCAGCAGTTTACTGGGACAGGGTAACGAGCAGTACTTC.

This CDR3 is CASTPLSQVTQYF. In nucleotides, the CDR3 is TGTGCCAGCACCCCACTCTCCCAGGTTACGCAGTATTTT. This chain uses TRBV7-8 with TRBJ2-3; D uncertain. CDR1 and CDR2 (germline): SGHVS, FQNEAQ. The V and J ends lost 7 bases and 8 bases respectively, with 16 bases between them. The CDR3 has 13 residues.

The V gene is TRBV11-3, the J gene TRBJ1-4, with TRBD1 matching 8 bases. CDR1 and CDR2 (germline): SGHNT, YENEEA. V lost 1 base and J lost 3; bases outside the gene matches: 4. The CDR3 contains 16 residues. The CDR3 bases are TGTGCCAGCAGCTTAGGGGACAGGCGGGCTAATGAAAAACTGTTTTTT. As protein: CASSLGDRRANEKLFF.

The chain couples TRBV29-1 to TRBJ2-7; 7 bases map to TRBD1. CDR3 length equals 16 residues. Per the germline V gene, CDR1 is SQVTM and CDR2 is ANQGSEA. V trimming: 5 bases; J trimming: 1 base; junction bases outside the gene matches: 14. The chain's CDR3 is CSVRRGRTGLSYEQYV. Here the CDR3 DNA reads TGCAGCGTTCGGCGAGGAAGGACAGGTCTATCCTACGAGCAGTACGTC.